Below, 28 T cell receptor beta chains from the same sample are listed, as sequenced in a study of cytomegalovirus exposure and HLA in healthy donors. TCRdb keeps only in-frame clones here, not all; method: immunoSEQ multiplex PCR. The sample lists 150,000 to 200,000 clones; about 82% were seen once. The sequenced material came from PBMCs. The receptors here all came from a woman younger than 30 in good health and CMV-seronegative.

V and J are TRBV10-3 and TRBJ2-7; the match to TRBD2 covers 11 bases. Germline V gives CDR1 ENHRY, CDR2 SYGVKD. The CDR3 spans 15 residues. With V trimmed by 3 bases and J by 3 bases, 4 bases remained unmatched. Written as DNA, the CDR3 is TGTGCCATCAGTGATCCTAGCGGGGGGAACTACGAGCAGTACTTC. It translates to CAISDPSGGNYEQYF.

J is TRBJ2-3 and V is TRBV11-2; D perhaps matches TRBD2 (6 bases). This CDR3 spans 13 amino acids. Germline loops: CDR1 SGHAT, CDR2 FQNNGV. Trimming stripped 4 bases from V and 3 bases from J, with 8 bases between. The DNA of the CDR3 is TGTGCCAGCAGCTCCCGGGGGACAGATACGCAGTATTTT. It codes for CASSSRGTDTQYF.

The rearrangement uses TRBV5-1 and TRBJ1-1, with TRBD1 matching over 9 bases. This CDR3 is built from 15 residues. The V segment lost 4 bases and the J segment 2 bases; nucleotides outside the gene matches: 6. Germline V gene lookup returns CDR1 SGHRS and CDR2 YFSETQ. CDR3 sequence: CASSQQGATNTEAFF. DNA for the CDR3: TGCGCCAGCAGCCAACAGGGGGCTACCAACACTGAAGCTTTCTTT.

CDR3 in DNA: TGTGCCAGCAGCGGAGGAGGGGAGACCCAGTACTTC. Amino acid sequence: CASSGGGETQYF. The chain couples TRBV11-2 to TRBJ2-5; TRBD2 might be the D (6 bases). V lost 5 bases to trimming and J lost 5 bases, with 9 bases between them. Germline CDR1 and CDR2: SGHAT and FQNNGV. This CDR3 region has 12 residues.

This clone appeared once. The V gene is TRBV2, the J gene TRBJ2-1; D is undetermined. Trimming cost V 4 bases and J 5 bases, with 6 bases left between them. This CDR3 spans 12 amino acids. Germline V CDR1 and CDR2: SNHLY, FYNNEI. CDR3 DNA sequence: TGTGCCAGCAGTGTCACGGACAATGAGCAGTTCTTC. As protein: CASSVTDNEQFF.

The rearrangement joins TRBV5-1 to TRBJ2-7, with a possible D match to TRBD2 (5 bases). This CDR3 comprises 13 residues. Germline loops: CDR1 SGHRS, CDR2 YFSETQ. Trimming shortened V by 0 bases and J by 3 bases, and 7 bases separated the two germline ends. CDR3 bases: TGCGCCAGCAGCTTGGAACGGGACTACGAGCAGTACTTC. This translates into CASSLERDYEQYF.

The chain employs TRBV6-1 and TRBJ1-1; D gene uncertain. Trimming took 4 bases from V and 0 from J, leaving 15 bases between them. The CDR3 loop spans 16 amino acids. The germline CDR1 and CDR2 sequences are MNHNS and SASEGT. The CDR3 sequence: CASSVGSVPMNTEAFF. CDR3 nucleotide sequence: TGTGCCAGCAGTGTCGGGTCAGTACCGATGAACACTGAAGCTTTCTTT.

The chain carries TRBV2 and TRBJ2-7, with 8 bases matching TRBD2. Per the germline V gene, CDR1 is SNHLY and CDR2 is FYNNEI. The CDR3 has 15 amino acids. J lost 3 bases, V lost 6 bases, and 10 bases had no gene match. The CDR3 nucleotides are TGTGCCAGCAGAGCCGGGACTAGTTCCTTCTACGAGCAGTACTTC. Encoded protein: CASRAGTSSFYEQYF.

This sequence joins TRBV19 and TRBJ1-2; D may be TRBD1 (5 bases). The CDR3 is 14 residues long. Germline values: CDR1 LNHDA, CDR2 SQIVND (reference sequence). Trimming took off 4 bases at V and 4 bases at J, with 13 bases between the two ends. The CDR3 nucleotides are TGTGCCAGTAGTAGCTGGGACTCCCCCTATGGCTACACCTTC. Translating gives CASSSWDSPYGYTF.

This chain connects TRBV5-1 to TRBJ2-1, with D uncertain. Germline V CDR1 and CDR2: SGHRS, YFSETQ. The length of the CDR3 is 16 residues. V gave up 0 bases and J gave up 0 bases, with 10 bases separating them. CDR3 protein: CASSLGAGSSYNEQFF. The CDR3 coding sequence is TGCGCCAGCAGCTTGGGGGCAGGAAGCTCCTACAATGAGCAGTTCTTC.

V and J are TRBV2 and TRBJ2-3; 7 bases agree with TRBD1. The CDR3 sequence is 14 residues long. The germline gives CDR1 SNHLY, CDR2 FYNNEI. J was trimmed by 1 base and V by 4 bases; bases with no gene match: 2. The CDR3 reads CASSGQGGTDTQYF. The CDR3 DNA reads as TGTGCCAGCAGTGGACAGGGTGGCACAGATACGCAGTATTTT.

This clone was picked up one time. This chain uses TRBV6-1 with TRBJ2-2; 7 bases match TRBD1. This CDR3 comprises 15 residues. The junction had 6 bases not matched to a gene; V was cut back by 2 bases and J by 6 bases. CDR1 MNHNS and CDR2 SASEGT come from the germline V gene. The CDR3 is CASSEMGQLPGELFF. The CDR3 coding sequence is TGTGCCAGCAGTGAAATGGGACAGCTCCCCGGGGAGCTGTTTTTT.

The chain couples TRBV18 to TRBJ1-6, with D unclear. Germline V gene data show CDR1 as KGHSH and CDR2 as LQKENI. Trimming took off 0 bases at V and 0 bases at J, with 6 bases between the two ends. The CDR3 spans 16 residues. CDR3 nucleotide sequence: TGTGCCAGCTCACCACCGCCCGGCTCCTATAATTCACCCCTCCACTTT. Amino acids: CASSPPPGSYNSPLHF.

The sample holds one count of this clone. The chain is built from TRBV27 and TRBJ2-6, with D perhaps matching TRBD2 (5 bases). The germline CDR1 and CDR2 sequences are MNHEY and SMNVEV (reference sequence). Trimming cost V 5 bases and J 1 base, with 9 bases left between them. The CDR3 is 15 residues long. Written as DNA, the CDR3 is TGTGCCAGCAGTCCGCTAGCATCTGGGGCCAACGTCCTGACTTTC. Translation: CASSPLASGANVLTF.

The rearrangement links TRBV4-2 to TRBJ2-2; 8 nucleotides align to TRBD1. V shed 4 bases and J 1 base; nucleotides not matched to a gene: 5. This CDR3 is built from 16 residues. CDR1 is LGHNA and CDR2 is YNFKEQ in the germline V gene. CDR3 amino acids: CASSLRGTGNTGELFF. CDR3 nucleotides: TGTGCCAGCAGCCTCAGGGGGACAGGGAACACCGGGGAGCTGTTTTTT.

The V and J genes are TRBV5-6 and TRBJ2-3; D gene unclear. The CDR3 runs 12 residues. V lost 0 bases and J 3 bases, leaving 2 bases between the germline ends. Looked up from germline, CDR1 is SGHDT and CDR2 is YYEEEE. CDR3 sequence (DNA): TGTGCCAGCAGCTTGGCGACAGATACGCAGTATTTT. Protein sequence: CASSLATDTQYF.

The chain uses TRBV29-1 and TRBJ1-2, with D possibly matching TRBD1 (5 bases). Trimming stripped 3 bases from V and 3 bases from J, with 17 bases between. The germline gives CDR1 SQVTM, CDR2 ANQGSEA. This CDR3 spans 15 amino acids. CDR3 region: CSVDAPRDRYYGYTF. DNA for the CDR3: TGCAGCGTTGACGCCCCCCGAGACAGATACTATGGCTACACCTTC.

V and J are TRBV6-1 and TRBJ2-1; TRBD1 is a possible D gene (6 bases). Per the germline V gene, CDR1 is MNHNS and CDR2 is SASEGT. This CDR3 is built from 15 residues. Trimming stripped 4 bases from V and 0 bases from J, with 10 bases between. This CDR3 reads CASSGGQGSYNEQFF. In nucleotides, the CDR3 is TGTGCCAGCAGTGGGGGGCAGGGCTCCTACAATGAGCAGTTCTTC.

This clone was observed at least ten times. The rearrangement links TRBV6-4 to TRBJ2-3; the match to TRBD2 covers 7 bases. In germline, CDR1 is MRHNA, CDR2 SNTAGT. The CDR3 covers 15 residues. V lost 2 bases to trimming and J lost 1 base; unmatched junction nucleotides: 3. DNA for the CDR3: TGTGCCAGCAGTGACGGGGCGGGAGGCACAGATACGCAGTATTTT. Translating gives CASSDGAGGTDTQYF.

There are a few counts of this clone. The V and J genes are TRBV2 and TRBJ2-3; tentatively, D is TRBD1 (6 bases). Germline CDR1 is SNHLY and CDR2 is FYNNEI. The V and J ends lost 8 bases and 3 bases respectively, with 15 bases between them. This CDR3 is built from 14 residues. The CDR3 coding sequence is TGTGCCAGCGGGGGCGGACGGACAACAGATACGCAGTATTTT. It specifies CASGGGRTTDTQYF.

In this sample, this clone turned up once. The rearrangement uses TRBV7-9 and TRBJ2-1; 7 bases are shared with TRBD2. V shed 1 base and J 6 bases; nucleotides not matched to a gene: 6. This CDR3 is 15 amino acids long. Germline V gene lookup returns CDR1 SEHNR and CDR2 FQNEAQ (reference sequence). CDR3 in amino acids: CASSLDGLVINEQFF. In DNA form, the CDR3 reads TGTGCCAGCAGCTTAGATGGACTAGTTATCAATGAGCAGTTCTTC.

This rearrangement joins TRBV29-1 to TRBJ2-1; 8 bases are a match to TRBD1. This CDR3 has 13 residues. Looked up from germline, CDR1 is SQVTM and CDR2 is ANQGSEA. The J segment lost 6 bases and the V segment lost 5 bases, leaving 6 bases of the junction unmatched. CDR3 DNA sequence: TGCAGCGTTTGGACAGGGACGGTCAATGAGCAGTTCTTC. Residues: CSVWTGTVNEQFF.

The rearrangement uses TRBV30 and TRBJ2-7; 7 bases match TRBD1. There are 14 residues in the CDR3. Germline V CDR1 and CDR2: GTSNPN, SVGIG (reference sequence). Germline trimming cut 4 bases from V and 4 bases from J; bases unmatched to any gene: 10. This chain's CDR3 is CAWKKDRDAYEQYF. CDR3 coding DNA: TGTGCCTGGAAAAAAGACAGGGACGCGTACGAGCAGTACTTC.

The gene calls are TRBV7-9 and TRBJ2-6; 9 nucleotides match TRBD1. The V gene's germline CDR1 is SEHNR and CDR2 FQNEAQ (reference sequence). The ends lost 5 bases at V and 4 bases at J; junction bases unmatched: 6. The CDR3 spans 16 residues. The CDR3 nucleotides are TGTGCCAGCAGCGAGGACAGGGGTTACGGGGCCAACGTCCTGACTTTC. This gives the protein CASSEDRGYGANVLTF.

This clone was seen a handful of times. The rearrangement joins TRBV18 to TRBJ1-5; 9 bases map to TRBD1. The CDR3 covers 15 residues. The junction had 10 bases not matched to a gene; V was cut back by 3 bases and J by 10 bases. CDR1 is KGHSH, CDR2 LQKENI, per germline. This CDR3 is CASSPGQGLGEPQHF. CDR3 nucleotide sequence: TGTGCCAGCTCACCCGGACAGGGGCTTGGGGAACCCCAGCATTTT.

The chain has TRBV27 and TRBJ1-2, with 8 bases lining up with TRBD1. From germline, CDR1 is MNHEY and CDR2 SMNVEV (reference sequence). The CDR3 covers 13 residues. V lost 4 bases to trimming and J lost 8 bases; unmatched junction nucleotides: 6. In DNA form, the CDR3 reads TGTGCCAGCAGTTACCGACAGGGGCTCGGCTACACCTTC. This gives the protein CASSYRQGLGYTF.

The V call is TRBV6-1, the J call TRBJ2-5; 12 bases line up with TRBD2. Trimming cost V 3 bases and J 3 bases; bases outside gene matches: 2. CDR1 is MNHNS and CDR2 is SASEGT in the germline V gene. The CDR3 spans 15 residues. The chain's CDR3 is CASSELAGGKETQYF. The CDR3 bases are TGTGCCAGCAGTGAGCTAGCGGGGGGGAAAGAGACCCAGTACTTC.

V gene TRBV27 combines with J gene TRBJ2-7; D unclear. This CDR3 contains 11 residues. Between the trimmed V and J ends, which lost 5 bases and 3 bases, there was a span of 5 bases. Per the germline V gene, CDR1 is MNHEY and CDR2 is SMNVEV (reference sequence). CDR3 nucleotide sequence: TGTGCCAGCAGTGCCGGCTACGAGCAGTACTTC. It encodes CASSAGYEQYF.